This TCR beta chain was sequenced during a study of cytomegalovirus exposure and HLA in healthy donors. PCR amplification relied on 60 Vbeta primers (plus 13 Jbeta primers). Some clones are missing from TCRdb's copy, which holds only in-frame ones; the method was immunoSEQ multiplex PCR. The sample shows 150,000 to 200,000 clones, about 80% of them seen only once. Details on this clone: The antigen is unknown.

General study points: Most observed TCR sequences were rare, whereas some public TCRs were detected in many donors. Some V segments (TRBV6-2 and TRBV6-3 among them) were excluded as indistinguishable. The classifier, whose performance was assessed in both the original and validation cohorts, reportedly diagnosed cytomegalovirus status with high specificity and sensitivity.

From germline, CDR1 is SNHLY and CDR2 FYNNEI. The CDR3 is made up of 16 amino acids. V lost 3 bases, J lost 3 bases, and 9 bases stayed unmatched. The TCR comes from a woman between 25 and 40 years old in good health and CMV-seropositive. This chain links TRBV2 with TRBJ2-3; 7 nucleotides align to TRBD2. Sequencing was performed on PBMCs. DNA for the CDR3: TGTGCCAGCAGTGATGTGGGGACTACCCTTACAGATACGCAGTATTTT. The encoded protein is CASSDVGTTLTDTQYF.